The rows below give T cell receptor beta chains drawn from one sample of a study of cytomegalovirus exposure and HLA in healthy donors. Assay used: immunoSEQ multiplex PCR; TCRdb lists only in-frame clones, some missing. The sample carries tens of thousands of clones, roughly 90% recorded once. Sequencing was carried out using PBMCs. These receptors all stem from a woman aged 18-29 years in good health and CMV-seronegative. Both conserved end residues are part of each CDR3. Fields, in order: D gene, J gene, V gene, clone size, CDR3 protein, CDR3 DNA. The D gene is left open where the match is weak. Only some rows state a clone size, as once, few, many or a class for expanded clones.

D: NA
J: TRBJ2-7
V: TRBV6-1
size: NA
CDR3: CASSNRVGGEQYF
DNA: TGTGCCAGCAGTAACAGGGTTGGCGGCGAGCAGTACTTC

D: NA
J: TRBJ1-1
V: TRBV7-9
size: NA
CDR3: CASSPRTVLNTEAFF
DNA: TGTGCCAGCAGCCCCAGGACAGTTCTGAACACTGAAGCTTTCTTT

D: NA
J: TRBJ2-7
V: TRBV5-1
size: NA
CDR3: CASSLEGGARYEQYF
DNA: TGCGCCAGCAGCTTGGAAGGGGGGGCTCGATACGAGCAGTACTTC

D: NA
J: TRBJ1-4
V: TRBV2
size: NA
CDR3: CASTPGRGVTNEKLFF
DNA: TGTGCCAGCACCCCGGGCAGGGGAGTCACTAATGAAAAACTGTTTTTT

D: NA
J: TRBJ2-3
V: TRBV7-9
size: few
CDR3: CASSFQGSTDTQYF
DNA: TGTGCCAGCAGCTTCCAGGGATCCACAGATACGCAGTATTTT

D: TRBD1
J: TRBJ2-2
V: TRBV7-9
size: NA
CDR3: CASSLLPGQGANTGELFF
DNA: TGTGCCAGCAGCTTACTCCCGGGACAGGGCGCGAACACCGGGGAGCTGTTTTTT

D: NA
J: TRBJ2-1
V: TRBV27
size: NA
CDR3: CASSQGTLGGNEQFF
DNA: TGTGCCAGCAGTCAAGGGACCTTGGGAGGCAATGAGCAGTTCTTC

D: TRBD2
J: TRBJ2-5
V: TRBV7-2
size: NA
CDR3: CASSLVSGRAGETQYF
DNA: TGTGCCAGCAGCTTAGTTAGCGGGAGGGCCGGGGAGACCCAGTACTTC

D: TRBD1
J: TRBJ2-2
V: TRBV29-1
size: NA
CDR3: CSVNTGGTGELFF
DNA: TGCAGCGTTAACACAGGGGGCACCGGGGAGCTGTTTTTT

D: TRBD2
J: TRBJ2-7
V: TRBV4-2
size: NA
CDR3: CASSLSGMNEQYF
DNA: TGTGCCAGCAGCCTTAGCGGGATGAACGAGCAGTACTTC

D: TRBD1
J: TRBJ1-6
V: TRBV30
size: NA
CDR3: CAWGGQGGSPLHF
DNA: TGTGCCTGGGGGGGACAGGGTGGTTCACCCCTCCACTTT

D: NA
J: TRBJ2-5
V: TRBV7-9
size: NA
CDR3: CASSSLEETQYF
DNA: TGTGCCAGCAGCTCCTTAGAAGAGACCCAGTACTTC

D: TRBD2
J: TRBJ2-5
V: TRBV30
size: NA
CDR3: CAWRPSPGLAEETQYF
DNA: TGTGCCTGGAGGCCTTCACCGGGACTAGCGGAAGAGACCCAGTACTTC

D: NA
J: TRBJ2-3
V: TRBV10-1
size: NA
CDR3: CASSESGDRDTQYF
DNA: TGCGCCAGCAGTGAGTCTGGTGATAGAGATACGCAGTATTTT

D: NA
J: TRBJ1-1
V: TRBV19
size: NA
CDR3: CASSIGVRGRLHAMNTEAFF
DNA: TGTGCCAGTAGTATAGGGGTCAGGGGCCGGTTGCATGCGATGAACACTGAAGCTTTCTTT

D: TRBD1
J: TRBJ1-3
V: TRBV19
size: NA
CDR3: CASSKDRGLGNTIYF
DNA: TGTGCCAGTAGTAAGGACAGGGGGCTTGGAAACACCATATATTTT

D: NA
J: TRBJ1-3
V: TRBV13
size: NA
CDR3: CASSFRSGNTIYF
DNA: TGTGCCAGCAGCTTCAGGTCTGGAAACACCATATATTTT

D: TRBD2
J: TRBJ2-7
V: TRBV10-3
size: NA
CDR3: CAIREFTGGGSYEQYF
DNA: TGTGCCATCAGGGAATTTACTGGCGGGGGGTCCTACGAGCAGTACTTC

D: NA
J: TRBJ2-7
V: TRBV6-6
size: NA
CDR3: CASSYEGYEQYF
DNA: TGTGCCAGCAGTTATGAGGGCTACGAGCAGTACTTC

D: TRBD1
J: TRBJ1-5
V: TRBV19
size: NA
CDR3: CASSRQGLYSNQPQHF
DNA: TGTGCCAGTAGCCGACAGGGATTATATAGCAATCAGCCCCAGCATTTT

D: NA
J: TRBJ2-7
V: TRBV2
size: few
CDR3: CASRPHSEQYF
DNA: TGTGCCAGCAGGCCCCACTCGGAGCAGTACTTC

D: NA
J: TRBJ1-5
V: TRBV30
size: NA
CDR3: CAWKGSGDQPQHF
DNA: TGTGCCTGGAAAGGGTCGGGGGATCAGCCCCAGCATTTT

D: TRBD1
J: TRBJ2-7
V: TRBV11-3
size: few
CDR3: CASSHGPPGQGFEQYF
DNA: TGTGCCAGCAGTCACGGACCCCCGGGACAGGGATTCGAGCAGTACTTC

D: NA
J: TRBJ1-2
V: TRBV11-2
size: NA
CDR3: CASSSPGRSGYTF
DNA: TGTGCCAGCAGCTCGCCGGGGAGGTCTGGCTACACCTTC

D: TRBD1
J: TRBJ1-2
V: TRBV7-2
size: NA
CDR3: CASRRDRSNYGYTF
DNA: TGTGCCAGCAGGCGGGACAGAAGTAACTATGGCTACACCTTC

D: TRBD1
J: TRBJ1-1
V: TRBV15
size: NA
CDR3: CATSKGQGNTEAFF
DNA: TGTGCCACCAGCAAGGGACAGGGGAACACTGAAGCTTTCTTT

D: NA
J: TRBJ1-2
V: TRBV10-2
size: once
CDR3: CASSGVGTPRNYGYTF
DNA: TGCGCCAGCAGTGGGGTAGGGACACCTCGTAACTATGGCTACACCTTC

D: TRBD1
J: TRBJ1-2
V: TRBV30
size: NA
CDR3: CAWNRDRFYGYTF
DNA: TGTGCCTGGAACCGGGACAGGTTCTATGGCTACACCTTC

D: NA
J: TRBJ1-1
V: TRBV7-2
size: NA
CDR3: CASSGQGNLNTEAFF
DNA: TGTGCCAGCAGCGGGCAGGGGAACCTGAACACTGAAGCTTTCTTT